The 12 T cell receptor beta chains below come from one sample, sequenced in a study of T-cell reconstitution after alpha-beta-depleted transplantation in children. The authors prepared the TCRbeta library with unique molecular identifiers. TCRdb ran MiXCR on the PCR reads and lists one entry per CDR3 protein. Here the sample spans hundreds of thousands of distinct CDR3 sequences, about an eighth being singletons. Sequenced material: PBMCs, taken before TCRalphabeta/CD19-depleted stem cell transplant. The receptors shown here come from a girl aged 2 to 10 with congenital amegakaryocytic thrombocytopenia, due to receive a stem cell transplant.

The chain links TRBV29-1 to TRBJ2-5; no definite D call. CDR1 is SQVTM and CDR2 is ANQGSEA in the germline V gene. The CDR3 has 13 residues. V was trimmed by 6 bases and J by 4 bases, leaving 15 bases between them. CDR3 bases: TGCAGCGTCCCGGACGGGTCCGGAGAGACCCAGTACTTC. This sequence encodes CSVPDGSGETQYF. Filled out from reference TRBV29-1 and TRBJ2-5, the complete variable domain reads SAVISQKPSRDICQRGTSLTIQCQVDSQVTMMFWYRQQPGQSLTLIATANQGSEATYESGFVIDKFPISRPNLTFSTLTVSNMSPEDSSIYLCSVPDGSGETQYFGPGTRLLVL.

This clonotype was detected many times. DNA for the CDR3: TGCGCCAGCAACGAATGGACTAGCGGTAACACCGGGGAGCTGTTTTTT. Translation gives CASNEWTSGNTGELFF. V gene TRBV5-1 combines with J gene TRBJ2-2; 10 bases match TRBD2. With V trimmed by 6 bases and J by 2 bases, 7 bases remained unmatched. CDR1 and CDR2 (germline): SGHRS, YFSETQ. This CDR3 has 16 amino acids.

The rearrangement uses TRBV11-2 and TRBJ2-7; 8 bases are shared with TRBD2. This CDR3 region has 13 residues. The V and J ends lost 5 bases and 7 bases, in that order; junction bases with no gene match: 7. Looked up from germline, CDR1 is SGHAT and CDR2 is FQNNGV. The CDR3 loop is CASSNSGDLEQYF. CDR3 DNA sequence: TGTGCCAGCAGCAATAGCGGGGATCTAGAGCAGTACTTC. The whole variable domain, filled in from reference TRBV11-2 and TRBJ2-7, reads EAGVAQSPRYKIIEKRQSVAFWCNPISGHATLYWYQQILGQGPKLLIQFQNNGVVDDSQLPKDRFSAERLKGVDSTLKIQPAKLEDSAVYLCASSNSGDLEQYFGPGTRLTVT.

This clonotype was counted once. This sequence may be a read error, since a much larger clone differs from it by one base. Lacking the conserved final phenylalanine or tryptophan, this CDR3 likely reflects a read error. The chain is built from TRBV20-1 and TRBJ2-1; 8 bases are a match to TRBD1. This CDR3 comprises 15 residues. With 0 bases clipped from V and 10 bases from J, the junction kept 11 bases outside the gene matches. Germline CDR1 DFQATT, CDR2 SNEGSKA (reference sequence). For the CDR3, the DNA is TGCAGTGCTAGAGATCTCAGGGGGCAGGGCTCGGAGCAGTTCTTG. Its protein is CSARDLRGQGSEQFL.

J is TRBJ1-5 and V is TRBV3-1; TRBD1 matches at 7 bases. The CDR3 totals 13 residues. V shed 2 bases and J 6 bases; nucleotides not matched to a gene: 1. Germline assignment: CDR1 LGHDT and CDR2 YNNKEL (reference sequence). The CDR3 loop reads CASSQQGVQPQHF. Written as DNA, the CDR3 is TGTGCCAGCAGCCAACAGGGGGTTCAGCCCCAGCATTTT.

This clonotype was seen more than once but under ten times. The chain couples TRBV4-1 to TRBJ1-5, with D perhaps TRBD1 (5 bases). V lost 4 bases to trimming and J lost 3 bases, with 19 bases between them. The CDR3 is 17 residues long. Germline V gene sequence: CDR1 MGHRA, CDR2 YSYEKL. CDR3 nucleotide sequence: TGCGCCAGCAGCCGAGGGGCGGCGAGGGGAATCAATCAGCCCCAGCATTTT. Residues: CASSRGAARGINQPQHF.

This clonotype was counted only a few times. The V and J genes are TRBV29-1 and TRBJ2-7, with TRBD2 as a possible D gene (5 bases). This CDR3 has 13 residues. V was clipped by 4 bases and J by 2 bases, with 12 bases between them. Germline CDR1 SQVTM, CDR2 ANQGSEA. This chain's CDR3 is CSVVAQATYEQYF. CDR3 DNA sequence: TGCAGCGTTGTAGCGCAGGCGACCTACGAGCAGTACTTC.

This clonotype has ten or more counts. J is TRBJ2-7 and V is TRBV7-9, with D perhaps matching TRBD1 or TRBD2 (5 bases each). The CDR3 is 14 residues long. V was clipped by 6 bases and J by 1 base, with 13 bases between them. Germline lookup yields CDR1 SEHNR and CDR2 FQNEAQ (reference sequence). This CDR3 reads CASSLAWGSYEQYF. The CDR3 DNA sequence: TGTGCCAGCAGTCTAGCCTGGGGGTCCTACGAGCAGTACTTC.

This clonotype was counted many times. The chain combines TRBV29-1 with TRBJ1-1, with D unresolved. There are 12 residues in the CDR3. V was clipped by 0 bases and J by 3 bases, with 5 bases between them. CDR1 is SQVTM and CDR2 is ANQGSEA in the germline V gene. The CDR3 nucleotides are TGCAGCGTTGAAGATGGGGACACTGAAGCTTTCTTT. Translation: CSVEDGDTEAFF.

For the CDR3, the DNA is TGTGCCAGCAGCGTCGGACTTGTTTACGAGCAGTACTTC. Amino acid sequence: CASSVGLVYEQYF. V usage is TRBV7-2 and J usage is TRBJ2-7, with D possibly TRBD2 on 5 matching bases. Germline V gene sequence: CDR1 SGHTA, CDR2 FQGNSA. The CDR3 runs 13 residues. Deletions cut 5 bases from V and 4 bases from J, with 12 bases between. Supplemented by reference TRBV7-2 and TRBJ2-7, the full variable domain reads GAGVSQSPSNKVTEKGKDVELRCDPISGHTALYWYRQSLGQGLEFLIYFQGNSAPDKSGLPSDRFSAERTGGSVSTLTIQRTQQEDSAVYLCASSVGLVYEQYFGPGTRLTVT.

This clonotype has at least ten counts. The rearrangement links TRBV25-1 to TRBJ2-3; D remains unclear. Germline loops: CDR1 MGHDK, CDR2 SYGVNS. The CDR3 covers 13 residues. With 1 base removed from V and 6 bases from J, the gap between germline ends came to 8 bases. The CDR3 protein is CASSELWADTQYF. For the CDR3, the DNA is TGTGCCAGCAGTGAATTATGGGCGGATACGCAGTATTTT.

The chain recombines TRBV5-1 with TRBJ2-7; 10 bases match TRBD1. Germline V lookup: CDR1 SGHRS, CDR2 YFSETQ. Germline trimming cut 0 bases from V and 5 bases from J; bases unmatched to any gene: 5. There are 15 residues in the CDR3. For the CDR3, the DNA is TGCGCCAGCAGCTTGGCCGGACAGGGGGACCACGAGCAGTACTTC. Protein sequence: CASSLAGQGDHEQYF.